These 5 T cell receptor beta chains originate from one sample sequenced in a study of shared clonotypes between healthy human individuals. The repertoire was sequenced with immunoSEQ multiplex PCR; TCRdb's copy has only in-frame clones and lacks some. Found here are roughly 1 million clones, around four fifths of them singletons; the top ten hold approximately 1.3%. Input material: memory CD4+ T cells sorted from blood. As for subset: CD45RA-negative fraction. These receptors all come from a man between 18 and 35 years old in good health.

V is TRBV2 and J is TRBJ2-3, with 7 bases that match TRBD2. This CDR3 comprises 15 residues. The ends lost 7 bases at V and 2 bases at J; junction bases unmatched: 9. Germline V gene data show CDR1 as SNHLY and CDR2 as FYNNEI. The CDR3 DNA is TGTGCCAGCAATAGGGCTAGCGGACACACAGATACGCAGTATTTT. It encodes CASNRASGHTDTQYF.

This clone has just a few counts. This chain uses TRBV28 with TRBJ1-5; the D is unclear. Between the trimmed V and J ends, which lost 3 bases and 7 bases, there was a span of 7 bases. The CDR3 extends over 12 amino acids. Germline V gives CDR1 MDHEN, CDR2 SYDVKM. CDR3 sequence (DNA): TGTGCCAGCAGTTTGTCAGCACAGCCCCAGCATTTT. Its translation is CASSLSAQPQHF.

Regarding this clone: Possible read error: a much larger clone is one base away. The chain uses TRBV5-1 and TRBJ1-1; TRBD1 agrees at 10 bases. The CDR3 covers 14 residues. J gave up 4 bases and V 3 bases, and 3 bases lay outside the gene matches. CDR1 SGHRS and CDR2 YFSETQ come from the germline V gene. The CDR3 DNA reads as TGCGCCAGCAGCTGGGGACAGGGGAGCACTGAAGCTTTCTTT. Translation: CASSWGQGSTEAFF.

The chain links TRBV5-6 to TRBJ1-2; 8 bases agree with TRBD1. Looked up from germline, CDR1 is SGHDT and CDR2 is YYEEEE. This CDR3 region has 13 residues. The junction had 6 bases not matched to a gene; V was cut back by 4 bases and J by 7 bases. CDR3 in DNA: TGTGCCAGCAGCCAAGACAGGGGCGGTGGCTACACCTTC. This translates into CASSQDRGGGYTF.

The V gene is TRBV28, the J gene TRBJ2-1; perhaps TRBD1 as D (7 bases). Germline CDR1 is MDHEN and CDR2 is SYDVKM. V shed 2 bases and J shed 6 bases, with 14 bases lying between them. The CDR3 runs to 15 residues. CDR3 amino acids: CASSLGGTVANEQFF. In nucleotides, the CDR3 is TGTGCCAGCAGTTTAGGCGGGACAGTGGCCAATGAGCAGTTCTTC.